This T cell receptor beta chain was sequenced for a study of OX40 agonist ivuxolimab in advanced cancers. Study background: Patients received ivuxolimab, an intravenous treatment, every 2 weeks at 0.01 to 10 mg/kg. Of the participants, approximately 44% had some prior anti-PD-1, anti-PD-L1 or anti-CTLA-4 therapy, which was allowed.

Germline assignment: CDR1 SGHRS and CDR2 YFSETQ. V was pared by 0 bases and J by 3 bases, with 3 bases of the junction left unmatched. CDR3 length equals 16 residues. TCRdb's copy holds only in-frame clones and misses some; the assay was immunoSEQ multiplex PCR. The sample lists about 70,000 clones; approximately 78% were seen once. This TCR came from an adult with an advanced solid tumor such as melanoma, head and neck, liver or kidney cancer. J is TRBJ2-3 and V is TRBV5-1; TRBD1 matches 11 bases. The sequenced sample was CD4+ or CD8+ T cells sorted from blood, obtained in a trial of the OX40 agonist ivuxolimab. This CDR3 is CASSLVGTGGTDTQYF. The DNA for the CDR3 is TGCGCCAGCAGCTTGGTGGGGACAGGGGGGACAGATACGCAGTATTTT.